This section outlines one T cell receptor beta chain sequence together with its context. This CDR3 region has 12 residues. The germline V gene has CDR1 GTSNPN and CDR2 SVGIG (reference sequence). Deletions cut 5 bases from V and 4 bases from J, with 8 bases between. These data come from a study of blood T cell repertoires in COVID-19. Overall study context: Samples of COVID-19 (acute and convalescent) were obtained from the United States, Italy and Spain. PBMCs, B-cell-depleted T cells, or T cells provided the cDNA or gDNA that made up the material.

The repertoire was sequenced with immunoSEQ multiplex PCR; TCRdb's copy has only in-frame clones and lacks some. The repertoire holds 150,000 or so clones, with approximately 79% as singletons. V and J are TRBV30 and TRBJ2-2, with TRBD1 as a possible D gene (5 bases). The sample consisted of peripheral blood. The clonotype was recovered from a middle-aged woman with COVID-19, enrolled during active disease. The CDR3 loop reads CAWPQVTGELFF. In DNA form, the CDR3 reads TGTGCCTGGCCACAGGTCACCGGGGAGCTGTTTTTT.